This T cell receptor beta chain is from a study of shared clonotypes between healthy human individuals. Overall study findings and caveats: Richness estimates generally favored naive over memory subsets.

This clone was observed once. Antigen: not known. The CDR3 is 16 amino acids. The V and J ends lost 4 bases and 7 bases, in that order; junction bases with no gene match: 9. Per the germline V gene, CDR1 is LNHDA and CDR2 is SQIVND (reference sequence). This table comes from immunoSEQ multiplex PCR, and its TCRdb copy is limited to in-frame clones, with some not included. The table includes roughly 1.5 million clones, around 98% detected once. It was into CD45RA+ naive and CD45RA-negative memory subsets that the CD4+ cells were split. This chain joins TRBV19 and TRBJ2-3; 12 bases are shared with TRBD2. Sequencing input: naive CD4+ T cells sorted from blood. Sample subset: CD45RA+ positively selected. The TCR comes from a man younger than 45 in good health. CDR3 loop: CASSTLGLAGINTQYF. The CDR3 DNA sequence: TGTGCCAGTAGTACCCTAGGACTAGCGGGAATAAATACGCAGTATTTT.